A selection of T cell receptor beta chains follows, all from one sample in a study of PD-L1 blockade in urothelial cancer. The repertoire was sequenced with immunoSEQ multiplex PCR; TCRdb's copy has only in-frame clones and lacks some. This sample carries 40,000 to 60,000 clones, 80% to 90% of them seen once, and the ten largest clones take 3% to 4%. The material sequenced was PBMCs, taken around atezolizumab (anti-PD-L1) treatment. These receptors all come from a man in his 70s with urothelial cancer. The CDR3 runs from the conserved cysteine through the conserved F or W. The D gene is left open where the match is weak. Only some rows state a clone size, as once, few, many or a class for expanded clones.

v_call,clone_size,j_call,d_call,cdr3_aa
TRBV7-2,.,TRBJ1-2,TRBD1,CASSQNRQGNSGGYTF
TRBV28,.,TRBJ1-2,TRBD1,CAIWDRGDGYTF
TRBV4-2,.,TRBJ1-1,.,CASSQLAGEAFF
TRBV2,few,TRBJ1-2,.,CASSEARGGYTF
TRBV5-6,.,TRBJ1-3,.,CASSLVGGSSSGNTIYF
TRBV14,few,TRBJ2-7,TRBD1,CASSQGQGQSYEQYF
TRBV5-1,.,TRBJ2-5,.,CASSNQQGEETQYF
TRBV6-1,once,TRBJ1-2,.,CASSEEGLYGYTF
TRBV2,.,TRBJ2-1,.,CASRPTDSSYNEQFF
TRBV5-6,.,TRBJ1-1,.,CASSPHPGFKDPEAFF
TRBV5-4,once,TRBJ2-5,TRBD2,CASSLGVAGGQETQYF
TRBV5-1,.,TRBJ1-1,TRBD1,CASSQQGSTEAFF
TRBV30,once,TRBJ2-3,.,CAWSLGAGDTQYF
TRBV19,.,TRBJ2-2,.,CASSAGLSGELFF
TRBV19,.,TRBJ1-5,TRBD1,CASSMGRTGSNQPQHF
TRBV5-1,once,TRBJ1-1,TRBD1,CASRHPQETGARDTEAFF
TRBV5-1,.,TRBJ2-5,.,CASKNGKGGVETQYF
TRBV6-1,.,TRBJ1-3,.,CASSEVVTSSGNTIYF
TRBV5-1,.,TRBJ2-5,TRBD2,CASSGRLATQETQYF
TRBV5-1,.,TRBJ2-3,.,CASSLGLRADGADTQYF
TRBV7-3,.,TRBJ1-2,.,CASSFRAGDGYTF
TRBV2,.,TRBJ2-1,.,CASNTGTFYNEQFF
TRBV6-7,once,TRBJ2-1,TRBD1,CASIWSLDRVQFF
TRBV5-1,.,TRBJ2-7,TRBD2,CASSSTSGSYEQYF
TRBV14,.,TRBJ2-2,TRBD1,CASSLRTGSNGELFF
TRBV15,.,TRBJ1-2,.,CATSREGRFSTF
TRBV29-1,.,TRBJ2-3,TRBD1,CSVGRRTGGVTDTQYF
TRBV5-1,.,TRBJ2-1,TRBD2,CASSLTSGGGNEQFF
TRBV4-1,.,TRBJ2-5,TRBD1,CASSQGTGGQETQYF
TRBV5-6,few,TRBJ1-5,.,CASSFGQNNQPQHF
TRBV6-6,.,TRBJ1-5,.,CASSYSSGEGQPQHF
TRBV30,few,TRBJ2-3,TRBD1,CAWSSPGTGGLGTQYF
TRBV27,.,TRBJ2-7,TRBD1,CASSLSGTGPHEQYF
TRBV6-5,.,TRBJ1-1,TRBD1,CASKRDRGLNTEAFF
TRBV6-5,.,TRBJ2-1,TRBD1,CASSYVSTGGREQFF
TRBV6-1,.,TRBJ2-3,TRBD2,CATTTGRATDTQYF
TRBV9,.,TRBJ1-6,.,CASSVGVTSSYNSPLHF
TRBV5-1,.,TRBJ1-3,TRBD1,CASSTQGAFGNTIYF
TRBV25-1,.,TRBJ1-1,.,CASSDHRPNTEAFF
TRBV7-2,.,TRBJ2-7,.,CASSLVTGQEQYF
TRBV5-1,.,TRBJ2-1,TRBD2,CASSSQTSGSWNEQFF
TRBV6-6,.,TRBJ1-2,TRBD1,CASSSGQGIGYTF
TRBV27,.,TRBJ1-5,.,CASSPASAGSNQPQHF
TRBV4-1,once,TRBJ2-2,TRBD2,CASRRAGGGELFF
TRBV2,.,TRBJ2-4,.,CASSDEGASKNIQYF
TRBV18,.,TRBJ1-1,.,CASSPGSTEAFF
TRBV19,once,TRBJ1-2,.,CASSTPPTDLYGYTF
TRBV29-1,.,TRBJ2-2,.,CSVDTGTTTGELFF
TRBV11-3,.,TRBJ2-2,.,CASSFVNTGELFF
TRBV4-3,.,TRBJ1-6,.,CASSQETAKHEEGNSPLHF
TRBV2,few,TRBJ1-2,.,CASSGERAFLRGYTF
TRBV6-6,.,TRBJ2-7,.,CASSARDEQYF
TRBV5-4,.,TRBJ2-2,TRBD1,CASSPRQGANTGELFF
TRBV29-1,.,TRBJ1-3,.,CSAGGDGNTIYF
TRBV6-1,.,TRBJ1-4,.,CASMGGGLREKLFF
TRBV27,.,TRBJ2-1,TRBD2,CASSLAGADYNEQFF
TRBV28,.,TRBJ1-2,.,CASSFRANGYTF